The rows below give T cell receptor beta chains drawn from one sample of a study of T cells after somatic rescue of genetic block. Data came from immunoSEQ multiplex PCR; TCRdb stores just in-frame clones and leaves some out. The profile shows about 15,000 clones, approximately 76% of them singletons. Sequenced sample: peripheral blood mononuclear cells (PBMCs). The source of these receptors is a boy between 10 and 17 years old. Each CDR3 is given with its conserved first and last residue. Each record gives: D gene, V gene, J gene, clone size, CDR3 protein, CDR3 DNA. D genes are given only for firm matches. Part of the rows lack a size; the others show once, few, many or a class for expanded clones.

NA,TRBV7-2,TRBJ2-5,NA,CASSLIVTGETQYF,TGTGCCAGCAGCTTAATAGTAACTGGAGAGACCCAGTACTTC
NA,TRBV28,TRBJ2-7,NA,CASSFGGGQGQYF,TGTGCCAGCAGTTTCGGGGGGGGACAGGGGCAGTACTTC
TRBD1,TRBV11-2,TRBJ2-2,NA,CASRARDRGLTGELFF,TGTGCCAGCAGGGCTCGGGACAGGGGGCTCACCGGGGAGCTGTTTTTT
TRBD1,TRBV11-2,TRBJ2-5,NA,CASSLAGGAGETQYF,TGTGCCAGCAGCTTAGCAGGGGGCGCAGGGGAGACCCAGTACTTC
NA,TRBV2,TRBJ2-1,NA,CASSVEAGYNEQFF,TGTGCCAGCAGCGTCGAGGCAGGGTACAATGAGCAGTTCTTC
NA,TRBV4-2,TRBJ2-2,NA,CASSQARGGELFF,TGTGCCAGCAGCCAAGCTAGGGGCGGGGAGCTGTTTTTT
NA,TRBV28,TRBJ2-4,NA,CASSPDPWESNQYF,TGTGCCAGCAGCCCAGACCCCTGGGAGAGCAATCAGTACTTC
NA,TRBV14,TRBJ2-2,NA,CASSPQQGNTGELFF,TGTGCCAGCAGCCCCCAACAGGGGAACACCGGGGAGCTGTTTTTT
NA,TRBV30,TRBJ1-5,NA,CAWSVWRGARIQPQHF,TGTGCCTGGAGTGTATGGCGGGGGGCGAGGATTCAGCCCCAGCATTTT
TRBD1,TRBV7-7,TRBJ1-4,NA,CASSPVRQGRGEKLFF,TGTGCCAGCAGCCCCGTCCGACAGGGAAGGGGGGAAAAACTGTTTTTT
NA,TRBV5-1,TRBJ2-5,NA,CASSLEIALGTQYF,TGCGCCAGCAGCTTGGAGATAGCCCTAGGGACCCAGTACTTC
TRBD1,TRBV4-1,TRBJ2-7,few,CASSQEGPDRGYPYEQYF,TGCGCCAGCAGCCAAGAAGGACCGGACAGGGGGTACCCCTACGAGCAGTACTTC
NA,TRBV9,TRBJ1-6,NA,CASSHHDGRYYNSPLHF,TGTGCCAGCAGCCATCACGACGGGAGATACTATAATTCACCCCTCCACTTT
NA,TRBV28,TRBJ2-5,medium-sized,CASSLTWGAQETQYF,TGTGCCAGCAGTTTAACTTGGGGGGCCCAAGAGACCCAGTACTTC
TRBD1,TRBV9,TRBJ1-2,NA,CASSATGVPNYGYTF,TGTGCCAGCAGCGCAACAGGGGTCCCTAACTATGGCTACACCTTC
NA,TRBV6-5,TRBJ2-5,NA,CASSFSGAQETQYF,TGTGCCAGCAGTTTTTCGGGGGCCCAAGAGACCCAGTACTTC
TRBD1,TRBV6-5,TRBJ2-7,NA,CARFDRGPLSYEQYF,TGTGCCAGATTCGACAGGGGACCTCTATCCTACGAGCAGTACTTC
NA,TRBV7-6,TRBJ2-7,NA,CASSSDPGTLYEQYF,TGTGCCAGCAGCTCAGACCCCGGGACTCTTTACGAGCAGTACTTC